What follows describes a single T cell receptor beta chain. Its antigen is not known. This entry is derived from a study of blood T cells in healthy people across ages. Whole-study findings and limits: Not knowing donor CMV status may have confounded expanded clonotype changes.

Sample-barcoded 5' priming and a J-beta primer mix drove a second PCR of about 6 to 11 cycles. Each of the samples gave a minimum of 3 million paired-end reads that contained CDR3. TCRdb re-analysed the 5' RACE reads in MiXCR, keeping a single row per CDR3 protein. The sample lists 790,000 or so distinct CDR3 sequences; about half were seen once. The sequenced material came from blood. This TCR was sampled from a man at least 80 years old in good health.

The CDR3 loop reads CASSFSWAELNEQYF. As DNA, the CDR3 is TGTGCCAGCAGCTTCTCGTGGGCGGAGCTCAATGAGCAGTACTTC. This chain links TRBV5-4 with TRBJ2-5; D unclear. Germline V CDR1 and CDR2: SGHNT, YYREEE (reference sequence). This CDR3 has 15 residues. The ends were cut back, 2 bases at V and 11 bases at J, with 22 bases in the middle. Filled out from reference TRBV5-4 and TRBJ2-5, the complete variable domain reads ETGVTQSPTHLIKTRGQQVTLRCSSQSGHNTVSWYQQALGQGPQFIFQYYREEENGRGNFPPRFSGLQFPNYSSELNVNALELDDSALYLCASSFSWAELNEQYFGPGTRLLVL.